The text below deals with one TCR beta chain. Its antigen remains unidentified. Assay used: immunoSEQ multiplex PCR; TCRdb lists only in-frame clones, some missing. This table holds about 9,000 clones, over 75% found once. Time point described: recipient sample about 28 days before transplant, after cytoreduction. Recipients were bled about 28 days pretransplant and at posttransplant days 30, 100, 180. The data were obtained in a study of T cell clonotyping in hematopoietic cell transplantation. Study context: Recipients' pretransplant samples followed cytoreduction. Study conclusions and caveats: CD4 and CD8 repertoire contributions could not be separated without sorting.

The CDR3 has 16 amino acids. V shed 7 bases, J shed 3 bases, and the junction held 15 bases outside the gene matches. The germline CDR1 and CDR2 sequences are SNHLY and FYNNEI. The chain employs TRBV2 and TRBJ2-7; 7 bases align to TRBD1. The sequence derives from a woman aged 55-75 years with acute myeloid leukemia. Some clones in this sample may be carry-over from other donors' samples. The starting material was peripheral blood mononuclear cells, obtained before stem cell transplant. This CDR3 reads CASTLGTPGQIYEQYF. In DNA, the CDR3 is TGTGCCAGCACCTTAGGGACCCCGGGACAGATCTACGAGCAGTACTTC. Combining the CDR3 with reference TRBV2 and TRBJ2-7 gives the whole variable domain EPEVTQTPSHQVTQMGQEVILRCVPISNHLYFYWYRQILGQKVEFLVSFYNNEISEKSEIFDDQFSVERPDGSNFTLKIRSTKLEDSAMYFCASTLGTPGQIYEQYFGPGTRLTVT.